These T cell receptor beta chains were read from a single sample in a study of CD8 T cells in ankylosing spondylitis. TCRdb itself ran the 5' RACE reads through MiXCR, one entry per CDR3 protein. The sample includes 750,000 to 850,000 distinct CDR3 sequences, roughly 10% of them seen just once. The sequencing sample was made of blood, either unsorted or a sorted T cell fraction (not recorded which). Receptor source: a male donor with ankylosing spondylitis. Both conserved end residues are trimmed from each CDR3. Fields, in order: J gene, CDR3 length, V gene, CDR3 protein.

j_call: TRBJ1-4; cdr3_length: 14; v_call: TRBV20-1; cdr3_aa: SARDQGAATNEKLF
j_call: TRBJ2-3; cdr3_length: 12; v_call: TRBV7-9; cdr3_aa: ASSQGRTKDTQY
j_call: TRBJ1-2; cdr3_length: 13; v_call: TRBV15; cdr3_aa: ATSILGRDLYGYT
j_call: TRBJ1-2; cdr3_length: 11; v_call: TRBV6-6; cdr3_aa: ASSLRQMGGYT
j_call: TRBJ1-2; cdr3_length: 15; v_call: TRBV5-1; cdr3_aa: ASSPTLVQPGNYGYT
j_call: TRBJ2-1; cdr3_length: 12; v_call: TRBV18; cdr3_aa: ASSPPGLGSEQF
j_call: TRBJ2-3; cdr3_length: 12; v_call: TRBV20-1; cdr3_aa: SARSSGFTDTQY
j_call: TRBJ2-3; cdr3_length: 13; v_call: TRBV12-3/TRBV12-4; cdr3_aa: ASSRTSGRIDTQY
j_call: TRBJ2-5; cdr3_length: 11; v_call: TRBV29-1; cdr3_aa: SVAAGGPETQY
j_call: TRBJ2-7; cdr3_length: 12; v_call: TRBV27; cdr3_aa: ASRGTTSAYEQY
j_call: TRBJ2-2; cdr3_length: 13; v_call: TRBV14; cdr3_aa: ASSVTPGAAGELF
j_call: TRBJ1-1; cdr3_length: 11; v_call: TRBV4-3; cdr3_aa: ASSQEGQGEAF
j_call: TRBJ2-5; cdr3_length: 11; v_call: TRBV5-1; cdr3_aa: ASSPSPGETQY
j_call: TRBJ1-3; cdr3_length: 13; v_call: TRBV6-5; cdr3_aa: ASSYYSDSGNTIY
j_call: TRBJ1-5; cdr3_length: 11; v_call: TRBV9; cdr3_aa: ASSAEDSQKQH
j_call: TRBJ2-3; cdr3_length: 10; v_call: TRBV6-2/TRBV6-3; cdr3_aa: ASSQNTDTQY
j_call: TRBJ2-3; cdr3_length: 10; v_call: TRBV10-3; cdr3_aa: AITSSTDTQY
j_call: TRBJ1-5; cdr3_length: 12; v_call: TRBV6-2/TRBV6-3; cdr3_aa: ASSRDRAYQPQH
j_call: TRBJ2-3; cdr3_length: 15; v_call: TRBV5-6; cdr3_aa: ASSLLGGRGPRDTQY
j_call: TRBJ2-1; cdr3_length: 13; v_call: TRBV20-1; cdr3_aa: SARGRGVRYNEQF
j_call: TRBJ2-7; cdr3_length: 13; v_call: TRBV20-1; cdr3_aa: SARDRLEIFHEQY
j_call: TRBJ2-1; cdr3_length: 13; v_call: TRBV20-1; cdr3_aa: SVARSVAGMNEQF
j_call: TRBJ2-7; cdr3_length: 13; v_call: TRBV20-1; cdr3_aa: SAVPKREKTYEQY
j_call: TRBJ2-3; cdr3_length: 12; v_call: TRBV27; cdr3_aa: ASSLSPHTDTQY
j_call: TRBJ1-1; cdr3_length: 11; v_call: TRBV7-3; cdr3_aa: ASSLSGSTEAF
j_call: TRBJ1-3; cdr3_length: 12; v_call: TRBV20-1; cdr3_aa: SAIRGSEGNTIY
j_call: TRBJ2-3; cdr3_length: 15; v_call: TRBV12-3/TRBV12-4; cdr3_aa: ASSPIGLAGETDTQY
j_call: TRBJ2-4; cdr3_length: 11; v_call: TRBV10-1; cdr3_aa: ASSEVAKNIQY